This is a list of T cell receptor beta chains from one sample in a study of long-term antiretroviral therapy in people with HIV. Only in-frame clones appear in the TCRdb table, and some are missing; sequencing was by immunoSEQ multiplex PCR. The sample lists tens of thousands of clones, 80% to 90% occurring once. The material was unsorted PBMCs, obtained 3 years after starting antiretroviral therapy. Receptors originate from a man aged 50 to 59 with HIV. CDR3s include the opening cysteine and the closing phenylalanine or tryptophan. D genes are given only for firm matches. The size of a clone is reported for some rows only, either as once, few or many, or as a class for expanded clones.

D,V,size,J,CDR3,DNA
-,TRBV6-5,-,TRBJ1-1,CASSYGGDTEAFF,TGTGCCAGCAGTTACGGGGGGGACACTGAAGCTTTCTTT
TRBD1,TRBV9,-,TRBJ2-1,CASSQTGTASYNEQFF,TGTGCCAGCAGCCAAACCGGGACAGCCTCCTACAATGAGCAGTTCTTC
TRBD2,TRBV15,-,TRBJ2-3,CATSRGGGGPDTQYF,TGTGCCACCAGCAGAGGGGGCGGGGGGCCAGATACGCAGTATTTT
-,TRBV28,-,TRBJ1-3,CASISGNTIYF,TGTGCCAGCATCTCTGGAAACACCATATATTTT
TRBD1,TRBV28,-,TRBJ1-5,CASRSPGQGNQPQHF,TGTGCCAGCAGGTCTCCGGGACAGGGAAATCAGCCCCAGCATTTT
TRBD2,TRBV27,-,TRBJ2-5,CASSLGGGARETQYF,TGTGCCAGCAGTTTGGGCGGGGGGGCTCGGGAGACCCAGTACTTC
-,TRBV19,-,TRBJ2-1,CASSIGRASSYNEQFF,TGTGCCAGTAGTATAGGGAGGGCGAGCTCCTACAATGAGCAGTTCTTC
-,TRBV5-4,-,TRBJ2-7,CASSPVGGYEQYF,TGTGCCAGCAGCCCCGTAGGGGGCTACGAGCAGTACTTC
-,TRBV27,-,TRBJ1-1,CASRRQVNTEAFF,TGTGCCAGCAGACGACAGGTGAACACTGAAGCTTTCTTT
TRBD2,TRBV4-3,-,TRBJ2-7,CASRTGTSGGYEQYF,TGCGCCAGCAGAACCGGGACTAGCGGGGGTTACGAGCAGTACTTC
TRBD1,TRBV29-1,-,TRBJ1-2,CSVEGSATGDYGYTF,TGCAGCGTTGAAGGGTCAGCGACAGGGGACTATGGCTACACCTTC
-,TRBV15,few,TRBJ2-7,CATSRALTRGDEQYF,TGTGCCACCAGCAGAGCCCTCACGAGGGGTGACGAGCAGTACTTC
-,TRBV5-4,-,TRBJ2-3,CASSLVFVETSTDTQYF,TGTGCCAGCAGCTTGGTGTTTGTGGAGACTAGCACAGATACGCAGTATTTT
-,TRBV30,-,TRBJ1-2,CAWSVRGRGYTF,TGTGCCTGGAGTGTAAGGGGGAGAGGCTACACCTTC
-,TRBV7-9,few,TRBJ1-6,CASSLDRAADNSPLHF,TGTGCCAGCAGCTTAGACAGGGCGGCCGATAATTCACCCCTCCACTTT
-,TRBV5-4,-,TRBJ1-2,CASSLRLSTYGYTF,TGTGCCAGCAGCTTGAGGCTCAGCACCTATGGCTACACCTTC
-,TRBV5-1,-,TRBJ2-7,CASGGSSREYEQYF,TGCGCCAGCGGCGGGTCTAGCCGAGAATACGAGCAGTACTTC
TRBD1,TRBV6-1,-,TRBJ1-1,CASRGLTGGGEAFF,TGTGCCAGCAGAGGTCTGACAGGGGGGGGTGAAGCTTTCTTT
TRBD2,TRBV18,-,TRBJ2-7,CASSLTGGPYEQYF,TGTGCCAGCTCCCTCACGGGGGGTCCCTACGAGCAGTACTTC
-,TRBV30,-,TRBJ2-3,CAWRGSSTDTQYF,TGTGCCTGGAGGGGGTCGAGCACAGATACGCAGTATTTT
-,TRBV7-2,-,TRBJ2-7,CASTADLGPSYEQYF,TGTGCCAGCACAGCTGACCTGGGGCCCTCCTACGAGCAGTACTTC
TRBD1,TRBV11-2,few,TRBJ2-7,CASSLDVTGMNEQYF,TGTGCCAGCAGCTTAGACGTGACAGGGATGAACGAGCAGTACTTC
-,TRBV6-1,-,TRBJ1-1,CASSEPPGGTMNTEAFF,TGTGCCAGCAGTGAACCCCCGGGGGGAACCATGAACACTGAAGCTTTCTTT
-,TRBV19,-,TRBJ1-5,CASSIGPISNQPQHF,TGTGCCAGTAGTATTGGACCGATTAGCAATCAGCCCCAGCATTTT
-,TRBV28,-,TRBJ2-2,CASGPDSSNTGELFF,TGTGCCAGCGGACCAGACAGCTCGAACACCGGGGAGCTGTTTTTT
-,TRBV20-1,-,TRBJ1-1,CSALGTSEAFF,TGCAGTGCCTTAGGGACGTCTGAAGCTTTCTTT
TRBD1,TRBV29-1,few,TRBJ1-2,CSVPRGIGYTF,TGCAGCGTTCCCAGGGGGATCGGCTACACCTTC
TRBD2,TRBV11-2,-,TRBJ2-1,CASSPLGTKREQFF,TGTGCCAGCAGCCCCCTTGGGACTAAACGTGAGCAGTTCTTC
TRBD1,TRBV7-2,few,TRBJ1-2,CASSLNRGGKGYTF,TGTGCCAGCAGCTTGAACAGGGGAGGGAAAGGCTACACCTTC
TRBD1,TRBV2,-,TRBJ1-5,CASSEEGASNQPQHF,TGTGCCAGCAGTGAAGAGGGGGCAAGCAATCAGCCCCAGCATTTT
TRBD1,TRBV10-1,-,TRBJ1-1,CASREDRADTEAFF,TGCGCCAGCAGAGAAGACAGGGCGGACACTGAAGCTTTCTTT
TRBD2,TRBV7-2,-,TRBJ2-7,CASSLGGGSSYEQYF,TGTGCCAGCAGCTTAGGGGGCGGGAGCTCCTACGAGCAGTACTTC
-,TRBV10-2,once,TRBJ2-6,CASSEFRAKRSGANVLTF,TGCGCCAGCAGTGAGTTTAGGGCGAAACGCTCTGGGGCCAACGTCCTGACTTTC
TRBD2,TRBV4-3,once,TRBJ2-7,CASSQDTSGTYEQYF,TGCGCCAGCAGCCAAGATACTAGCGGGACCTACGAGCAGTACTTC
-,TRBV10-2,-,TRBJ2-7,CASSESSRGGEQYF,TGCGCCAGCAGTGAGTCAAGTCGAGGGGGCGAGCAGTACTTC
TRBD1,TRBV5-1,once,TRBJ1-4,CASSSDRGLEEKLFF,TGCGCCAGCAGCTCGGACAGGGGGCTGGAAGAAAAACTGTTTTTT
-,TRBV15,-,TRBJ2-2,CATSRDRTAGELFF,TGTGCCACCAGCAGAGATCGGACGGCCGGGGAGCTGTTTTTT
TRBD1,TRBV7-2,-,TRBJ2-7,CASSRQGPYEQYF,TGTGCCAGCAGCCGACAGGGTCCCTACGAGCAGTACTTC
-,TRBV5-4,-,TRBJ2-7,CASSLGAGLGGEQYF,TGTGCCAGCAGCTTGGGGGCAGGCCTTGGGGGCGAGCAGTACTTC
-,TRBV19,-,TRBJ1-2,CASTKLPREKYYGYTF,TGTGCCAGTACCAAATTACCGCGGGAGAAGTACTATGGCTACACCTTC
-,TRBV11-3,-,TRBJ2-2,CASSPLRGPTGELFF,TGTGCCAGCAGCCCCCTCAGGGGCCCCACCGGGGAGCTGTTTTTT
-,TRBV7-2,-,TRBJ1-2,CASSTYMSGILWGYTF,TGTGCCAGCAGCACTTATATGTCCGGGATTCTGTGGGGCTACACCTTC
TRBD1,TRBV30,-,TRBJ1-2,CAGRGQTNYGYTF,TGTGCCGGTAGGGGACAGACTAACTATGGCTACACCTTC
TRBD1,TRBV6-5,few,TRBJ1-2,CASSSPTGTNGYTF,TGTGCCAGCAGTAGCCCGACAGGGACTAATGGCTACACCTTC
-,TRBV15,-,TRBJ2-7,CATSRDLGLSYEQYF,TGTGCCACCAGCAGAGATCTTGGTCTCTCTTACGAGCAGTACTTC
TRBD2,TRBV10-3,-,TRBJ2-6,CAISGLAGDIRPGANVLTF,TGTGCCATCAGTGGACTAGCGGGAGATATTAGACCTGGGGCCAACGTCCTGACTTTC
TRBD2,TRBV6-6,-,TRBJ2-7,CASSKRGGTSYEQYF,TGTGCCAGCAGTAAGCGGGGTGGGACGTCCTACGAGCAGTACTTC
-,TRBV4-3,-,TRBJ1-2,CASSQERRTVNYGYTF,TGCGCCAGCAGCCAAGAACGTAGGACGGTGAACTATGGCTACACCTTC
-,TRBV9,once,TRBJ1-2,CASSVDDYLNLGGYTF,TGTGCCAGCAGCGTAGACGACTACCTCAATCTCGGGGGCTACACCTTC
-,TRBV29-1,-,TRBJ2-3,CSSIGGAFADTQYF,TGCAGCTCAATAGGGGGGGCTTTCGCAGATACGCAGTATTTT
-,TRBV2,-,TRBJ2-1,CASSSLPYNEQFF,TGTGCCAGCAGTTCGCTTCCTTACAATGAGCAGTTCTTC